This entry lists 11 T cell receptor beta chains sequenced from one sample in a study of shared clonotypes between healthy human individuals (dated by TCRdb to the early 2020s). Library preparation was by the immunoSEQ multiplex PCR assay. Imported from immuneACCESS, the table was reduced by TCRdb to in-frame sequences with V and J called. These copies leave out some clones; in studies compared against another copy, an unresolved V gene accounts for under half, and the cause of the remainder is not known. The sample profile shows around 940,000 clones; over 60% of them were found once. Over 1.3% of the sample is in the top ten clones. The material sequenced was memory CD4+ T cells sorted from blood. The label giving this sample's cell subset or site can be read as: CD45RA-negative fraction. These TCRs come from a man aged 18-30 years in good health.

This chain uses TRBV11-2 with TRBJ2-7, with D perhaps TRBD2 (5 bases). The CDR3 has 15 residues. V lost 5 bases and J lost 6, with 20 bases in between. Germline assignment: CDR1 SGHAT and CDR2 FQNNGV. The CDR3 bases are TGTGCCAGCAGCCCCTCGCCAGCGGACCTTAGCGAGCAGTACTTC. This translates into CASSPSPADLSEQYF.

The CDR3 is CAWGQRGAGELFF. The CDR3, as DNA: TGTGCCTGGGGCCAAAGGGGGGCCGGGGAGCTGTTTTTT. The V call is TRBV30, the J call TRBJ2-2, with D perhaps assigned TRBD1 or TRBD2 (6 bases each). CDR1 and CDR2 from the germline V gene are GTSNPN and SVGIG (reference sequence). The CDR3 extends over 13 amino acids. Trimming removed 5 bases at V and 6 bases at J, with 13 bases between.

The V and J genes are TRBV6-1 and TRBJ2-2, with 12 bases fitting TRBD2. The length of the CDR3 is 15 residues. J was trimmed by 6 bases and V by 4 bases; bases with no gene match: 3. Per the germline V gene, CDR1 is MNHNS and CDR2 is SASEGT. The CDR3 nucleotides read TGTGCCAGCAGTGGACTAGCGGGAGTTCCCGGGGAGCTGTTTTTT. This gives the protein CASSGLAGVPGELFF.

This rearrangement joins TRBV6-6 to TRBJ2-2; no clear D. The V gene's germline CDR1 is MNHNY and CDR2 SVGAGI (reference sequence). The CDR3 runs to 13 residues. V was shortened by 4 bases and J by 3 bases, with 6 bases between the two germline ends. In nucleotides, the CDR3 is TGTGCCAGCAGTTCACGGGACACCGGGGAGCTGTTTTTT. Protein sequence: CASSSRDTGELFF.

The V call is TRBV5-5, the J call TRBJ2-7; 9 bases agree with TRBD1. The ends lost 4 bases at V and 2 bases at J; junction bases unmatched: 7. The V gene's germline CDR1 is SGHKS and CDR2 YYEKEE (reference sequence). The CDR3 loop spans 15 amino acids. CDR3 DNA sequence: TGTGCCAGCAGCACCGGGACAGGGATCACCTACGAGCAGTACTTC. Residues: CASSTGTGITYEQYF.

V is TRBV13 and J is TRBJ2-7; TRBD2 matches 10 bases. The CDR3 sequence is 15 residues long. Germline CDR1 is PRHDT and CDR2 is FYEKMQ (reference sequence). Trimming removed 0 bases from V and 5 bases from J; junction bases left unmatched: 4. CDR3 amino acids: CASSLGLAGEDEQYF. CDR3 DNA sequence: TGTGCCAGCAGCTTAGGTCTAGCGGGAGAGGACGAGCAGTACTTC.

The CDR3 protein is CASSYGSTGELFF. Here the CDR3 DNA reads TGTGCCAGCAGTTACGGGAGCACCGGGGAGCTGTTTTTT. V is TRBV6-5 and J is TRBJ2-2; D is perhaps TRBD2 (5 bases). The CDR3 is made up of 13 amino acids. The V end was cut by 2 bases, the J end by 4 bases, with 5 bases between. CDR1 and CDR2 (germline): MNHEY, SVGAGI.

The chain has TRBV10-1 and TRBJ1-5, with D maybe TRBD1 (6 bases). The germline V gene has CDR1 WNHNN and CDR2 SYGVQD (reference sequence). This CDR3 comprises 11 residues. V was shortened by 6 bases and J by 11 bases, with 11 bases between the two germline ends. The CDR3 here is CASRIRGTQHF. The CDR3 DNA reads as TGCGCCAGCAGGATCAGGGGAACCCAGCATTTT.

The genes are TRBV10-3 and TRBJ2-2; the D gene is possibly TRBD2 (6 bases). The CDR3 covers 14 residues. V was trimmed by 8 bases and J by 0 bases, leaving 10 bases between them. Germline assignment: CDR1 ENHRY and CDR2 SYGVKD. The CDR3 nucleotides read TGTGCCATCGCCGTAGCGGCGAACACCGGGGAGCTGTTTTTT. Translation: CAIAVAANTGELFF.

This chain uses TRBV28 with TRBJ2-7, with D perhaps TRBD2 (5 bases). This CDR3 comprises 14 residues. Germline V gene lookup returns CDR1 MDHEN and CDR2 SYDVKM. Deletions cut 3 bases from V and 3 bases from J, with 12 bases between. CDR3 in DNA: TGTGCCAGCAGTTTTGCCGGGAAGGACTACGAGCAGTACTTC. The encoded protein is CASSFAGKDYEQYF.

The table lists this clone with a few counts. This chain connects TRBV5-4 to TRBJ1-6, with TRBD1 matching over 9 bases. The CDR3 is 16 residues long. From germline, CDR1 is SGHNT and CDR2 YYREEE (reference sequence). V lost 5 bases and J lost 7; bases outside the gene matches: 10. CDR3 nucleotide sequence: TGTGCCAGCAGGGGAATCACAGGGGGCGCGAATTCACCCCTCCACTTT. It encodes CASRGITGGANSPLHF.